Below, 10 T cell receptor beta chains from the same sample are listed, as sequenced in a study of T-cell reconstitution after alpha-beta-depleted transplantation in children. The authors prepared the TCRbeta library with unique molecular identifiers. TCRdb analysed the PCR reads with MiXCR anew, one entry per CDR3 protein. This table holds over 150,000 distinct CDR3 sequences, approximately 12% found once. Source: PBMCs, taken before TCRalphabeta/CD19-depleted stem cell transplant. The receptors derive from a boy aged 2 to 10 with acute myeloid leukemia, due to receive a stem cell transplant.

This clonotype was detected many times. The chain employs TRBV25-1 and TRBJ2-3; TRBD2 matches 10 bases. The V gene end was trimmed by 8 bases and the J gene end by 5 bases; junction bases not matched to a gene: 4. The CDR3 covers 13 residues. The V gene's germline CDR1 is MGHDK and CDR2 SYGVNS. The CDR3 is CASGLAGGDTQYF. The DNA of the CDR3 is TGTGCCAGCGGCTTAGCGGGAGGAGATACGCAGTATTTT.

This clonotype was counted a few times. The chain joins TRBV7-3 to TRBJ2-2; D not certain. V lost 5 bases to trimming and J lost 6 bases, with 10 bases between them. This CDR3 has 13 amino acids. The germline V gene encodes CDR1 SGHTA and CDR2 FQGTGA. Written as DNA, the CDR3 is TGTGCCAGCAGCCGTTCCCAGGCCGGGGAGCTGTTTTTT. This gives the protein CASSRSQAGELFF.

Ten or more counts support this clonotype. The CDR3 region has the DNA TGTGCCAGCAGCCGGCGACTAGCGGGAGACACAGATACGCAGTATTTT. Translating it yields CASSRRLAGDTDTQYF. The chain combines TRBV7-2 with TRBJ2-3; 12 positions agree with TRBD2. J was trimmed by 2 bases and V by 5 bases; bases with no gene match: 5. This CDR3 spans 16 amino acids. The germline gives CDR1 SGHTA, CDR2 FQGNSA.

This clonotype turned up a few times. This sequence joins TRBV20-1 and TRBJ2-5; TRBD2 aligns across 9 bases. Germline lookup yields CDR1 DFQATT and CDR2 SNEGSKA (reference sequence). The CDR3 contains 18 residues. Trimming removed 0 bases from V and 3 bases from J; junction bases left unmatched: 14. Here the CDR3 reads CSARDWASGTYAEETQYF. The CDR3 nucleotides read TGCAGTGCTAGAGATTGGGCTAGCGGGACCTATGCTGAAGAGACCCAGTACTTC.

This clonotype was detected only once. The chain recombines TRBV10-2 with TRBJ2-1; D possibly corresponds to TRBD2 (7 bases). Deletions cut 7 bases from V and 8 bases from J, with 15 bases between. This CDR3 contains 13 residues. Germline CDR1 reads WSHSY; CDR2 reads SAAADI. The CDR3 is CASNRGAFDEQFF. As DNA, the CDR3 is TGCGCCAGCAACCGGGGGGCGTTCGATGAGCAGTTCTTC.

The rearrangement joins TRBV14 to TRBJ2-1, with a tentative D call TRBD2 (6 bases). This CDR3 has 14 residues. The germline CDR1 and CDR2 sequences are SGHDN and FVKESK. Between the trimmed V and J ends, which lost 0 bases and 10 bases, there was a span of 13 bases. This chain's CDR3 is CASSQEQRAGEQFF. In DNA form, the CDR3 reads TGTGCCAGCAGCCAAGAACAGCGGGCTGGCGAGCAGTTCTTC.

This clonotype was counted many times. The rearrangement uses TRBV20-1 and TRBJ1-2, with 8 bases lining up with TRBD1. CDR3 size: 13 residues. Looked up from germline, CDR1 is DFQATT and CDR2 is SNEGSKA (reference sequence). CDR3 bases: TGCAGCACCGGACAGGGAGCTAACTATGGCTACACCTTC. Translating it yields CSTGQGANYGYTF.

About this clonotype itself: A read error is possible here, since a much larger clone lies one base away. The rearrangement links TRBV7-9 to TRBJ2-2, with TRBD1 matching 7 bases. The germline V gene encodes CDR1 SEHNR and CDR2 FQNEAQ (reference sequence). This CDR3 comprises 16 residues. CDR3 in amino acids: CVSSLALGQSTGELFF. The CDR3 nucleotides read TGTGTCAGCAGCTTAGCGTTGGGACAGTCCACCGGGGAGCTGTTTTTT.

This clonotype came up many times. The chain links TRBV5-1 to TRBJ2-3, with a weak D call TRBD2 (6 bases). The germline CDR1 and CDR2 sequences are SGHRS and YFSETQ. The V gene lost 4 bases and the J gene lost 1 base, with 16 bases spanning the gap. The CDR3 runs to 16 residues. The CDR3 DNA is TGCGCCAGCAGCCTTAAGTGGGGGGTCGGCACAGATACGCAGTATTTT. Amino acid sequence: CASSLKWGVGTDTQYF.

This clonotype was counted at least ten times. J is TRBJ2-2 and V is TRBV6-2 or TRBV6-3; TRBD2 is a possible D gene (6 bases). Trimming left V 6 bases short and J 6 bases short, with 11 bases between. This CDR3 has 13 amino acids. The V gene's germline CDR1 is MNHEY and CDR2 SVGEGT. CDR3 sequence: CASRETSSGELFF. CDR3 bases: TGTGCCAGCAGGGAGACTAGTTCCGGGGAGCTGTTTTTT.